This T cell receptor (beta chain) came from a study of T-cell memory formation after mild COVID-19. Germline V gives CDR1 DFQATT, CDR2 SNEGSKA (reference sequence). This CDR3 spans 13 amino acids. Trimming took off 3 bases at V and 2 bases at J, with 10 bases between the two ends. One entry per CDR3 protein, called by TCRdb with MiXCR from the 5' RACE reads. The sample includes around 440,000 distinct CDR3 sequences, 15% to 20% of them seen just once. This receptor was identified in an adult woman who had mild COVID-19 (a few samples of this study predate the infection). Cell type and time point are not known. V and J are TRBV20-1 and TRBJ1-1; D not resolved. Sequencing was performed on PBMCs or a T cell subset sorted from them (not recorded which). The CDR3 DNA sequence: TGCAGTGCTAGTGGGTCCAGCAACACTGAAGCTTTCTTT. Amino acid sequence: CSASGSSNTEAFF.